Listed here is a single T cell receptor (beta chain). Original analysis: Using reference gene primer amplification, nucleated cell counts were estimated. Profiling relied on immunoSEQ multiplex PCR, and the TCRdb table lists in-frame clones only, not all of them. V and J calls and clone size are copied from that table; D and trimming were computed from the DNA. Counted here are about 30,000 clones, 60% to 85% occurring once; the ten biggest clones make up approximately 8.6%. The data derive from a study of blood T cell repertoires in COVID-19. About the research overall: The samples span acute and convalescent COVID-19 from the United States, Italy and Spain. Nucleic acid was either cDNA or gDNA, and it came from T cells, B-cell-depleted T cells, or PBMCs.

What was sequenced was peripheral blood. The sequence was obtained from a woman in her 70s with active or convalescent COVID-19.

The CDR3 DNA reads TGTGCCAGTAGTTTGGGCAACTACAATGAGCAGTTCTTC. Amino acids: CASSLGNYNEQFF. The V call is TRBV19, the J call TRBJ2-1; D not certain. The germline V gene has CDR1 LNHDA and CDR2 SQIVND (reference sequence). This CDR3 has 13 residues. Trimming stripped 5 bases from V and 3 bases from J, with 8 bases between.